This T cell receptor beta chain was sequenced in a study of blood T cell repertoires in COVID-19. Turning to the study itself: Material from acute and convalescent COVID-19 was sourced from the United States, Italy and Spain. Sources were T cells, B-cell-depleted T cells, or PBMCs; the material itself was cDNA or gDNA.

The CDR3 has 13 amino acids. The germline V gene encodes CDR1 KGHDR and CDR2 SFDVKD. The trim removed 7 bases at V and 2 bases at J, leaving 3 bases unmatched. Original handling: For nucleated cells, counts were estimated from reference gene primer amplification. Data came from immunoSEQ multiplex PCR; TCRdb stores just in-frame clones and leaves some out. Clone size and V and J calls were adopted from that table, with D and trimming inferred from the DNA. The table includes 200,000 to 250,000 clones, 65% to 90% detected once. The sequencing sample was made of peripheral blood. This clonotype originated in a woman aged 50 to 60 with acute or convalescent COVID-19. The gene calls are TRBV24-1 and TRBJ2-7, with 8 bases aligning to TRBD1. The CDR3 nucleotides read TGTGCCACCAGCCAGGGGGCAACCTACGAGCAGTACTTC. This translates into CATSQGATYEQYF.